This T cell receptor (beta chain) was identified during a study of CD8 T cells in ankylosing spondylitis. General study points: Seemingly distinctive of ankylosing spondylitis blood was a TCR beta motif formed by eight highly homologous variants. Matched ankylosing spondylitis synovial fluid reportedly showed significant enrichment of disease-linked clones. Reactive arthritis synovial fluid and blood previously showed some of these motif variants.

This clonotype was found once. Its antigen is undetermined. One entry per CDR3 protein results from TCRdb running MiXCR on the 5' RACE reads. The sample records 350,000 to 550,000 distinct CDR3 sequences, roughly 26% being singletons. Germline V lookup: CDR1 KGHDR, CDR2 SFDVKD. With 4 bases removed from V and 6 bases from J, the gap between germline ends came to 9 bases. The CDR3 runs 13 residues. The chain joins TRBV24-1 to TRBJ2-1, with no clear D. The source is a male donor with ankylosing spondylitis. The sample comprised blood, either unsorted or a sorted T cell fraction (not recorded which). The CDR3 nucleotides read TGTGCCACCAGTGACCCAGATCCCAATGAGCAGTTCTTC. Its translation is CATSDPDPNEQFF.